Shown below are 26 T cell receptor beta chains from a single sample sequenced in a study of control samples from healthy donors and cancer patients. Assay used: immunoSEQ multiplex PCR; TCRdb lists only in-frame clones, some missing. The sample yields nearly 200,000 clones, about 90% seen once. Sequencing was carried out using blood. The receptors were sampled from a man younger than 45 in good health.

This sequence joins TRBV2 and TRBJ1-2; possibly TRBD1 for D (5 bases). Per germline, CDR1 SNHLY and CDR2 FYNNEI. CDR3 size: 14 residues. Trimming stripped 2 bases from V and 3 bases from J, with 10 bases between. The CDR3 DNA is TGTGCCAGCAGTGAAAAAAGGGGATACTATGGCTACACCTTC. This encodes CASSEKRGYYGYTF.

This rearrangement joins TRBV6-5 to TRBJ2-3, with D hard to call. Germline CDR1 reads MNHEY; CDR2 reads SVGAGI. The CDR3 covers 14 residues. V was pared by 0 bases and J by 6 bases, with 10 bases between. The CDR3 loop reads CASSYSRSADTQYF. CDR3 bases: TGTGCCAGCAGTTACTCGAGAAGCGCCGATACGCAGTATTTT.

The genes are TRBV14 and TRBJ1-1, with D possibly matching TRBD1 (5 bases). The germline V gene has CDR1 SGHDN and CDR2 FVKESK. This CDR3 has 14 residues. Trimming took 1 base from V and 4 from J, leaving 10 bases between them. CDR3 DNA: TGTGCCAGCAGCCAAGGAGCGAGGGGCACTGAAGCTTTCTTT. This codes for CASSQGARGTEAFF. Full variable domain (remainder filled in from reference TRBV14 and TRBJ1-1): EAGVTQFPSHSVIEKGQTVTLRCDPISGHDNLYWYRRVMGKEIKFLLHFVKESKQDESGMPNNRFLAERTGGTYSTLKVQPAELEDSGVYFCASSQGARGTEAFFGQGTRLTVV.

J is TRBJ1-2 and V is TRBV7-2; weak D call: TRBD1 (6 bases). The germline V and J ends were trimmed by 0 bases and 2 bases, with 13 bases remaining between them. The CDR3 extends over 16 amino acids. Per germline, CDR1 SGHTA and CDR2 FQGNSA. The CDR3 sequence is CASSLAGAGPNYGYTF. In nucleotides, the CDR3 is TGTGCCAGCAGCTTAGCGGGGGCAGGACCAAACTATGGCTACACCTTC.

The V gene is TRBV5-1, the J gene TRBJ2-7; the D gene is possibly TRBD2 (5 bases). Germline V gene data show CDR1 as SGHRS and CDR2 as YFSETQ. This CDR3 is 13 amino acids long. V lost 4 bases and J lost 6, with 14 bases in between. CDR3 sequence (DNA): TGCGCCAGCAGCAAGGACCTAGCCTTCGAGCAGTACTTC. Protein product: CASSKDLAFEQYF.

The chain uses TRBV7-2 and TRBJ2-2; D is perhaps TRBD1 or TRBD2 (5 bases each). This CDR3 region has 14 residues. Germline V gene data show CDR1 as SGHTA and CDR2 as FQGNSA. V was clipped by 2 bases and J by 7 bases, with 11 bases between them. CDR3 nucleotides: TGTGCCAGCAGCTTACGCCCGAGGGGCGGGGAGCTGTTTTTT. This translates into CASSLRPRGGELFF. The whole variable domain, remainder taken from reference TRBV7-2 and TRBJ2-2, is GAGVSQSPSNKVTEKGKDVELRCDPISGHTALYWYRQSLGQGLEFLIYFQGNSAPDKSGLPSDRFSAERTGGSVSTLTIQRTQQEDSAVYLCASSLRPRGGELFFGEGSRLTVL.

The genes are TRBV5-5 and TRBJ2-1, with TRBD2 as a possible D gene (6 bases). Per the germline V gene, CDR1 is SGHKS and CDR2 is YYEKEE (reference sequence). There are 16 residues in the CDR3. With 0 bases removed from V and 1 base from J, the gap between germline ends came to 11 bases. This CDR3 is CASSLGLDPSYNEQFF. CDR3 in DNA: TGTGCCAGCAGCTTGGGACTAGATCCGTCCTACAATGAGCAGTTCTTC.

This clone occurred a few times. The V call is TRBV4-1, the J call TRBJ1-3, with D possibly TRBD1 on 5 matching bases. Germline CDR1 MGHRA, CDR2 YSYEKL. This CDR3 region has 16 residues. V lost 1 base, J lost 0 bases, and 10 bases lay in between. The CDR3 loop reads CASSQVLQGSGNTIYF. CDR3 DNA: TGCGCCAGCAGCCAAGTCCTTCAGGGCTCTGGAAACACCATATATTTT.

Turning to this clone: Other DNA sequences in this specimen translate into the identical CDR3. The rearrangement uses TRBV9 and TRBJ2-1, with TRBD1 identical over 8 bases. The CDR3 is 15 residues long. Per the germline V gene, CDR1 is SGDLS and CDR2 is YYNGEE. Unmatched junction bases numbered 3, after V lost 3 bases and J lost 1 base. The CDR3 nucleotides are TGTGCCAGCAGCGCGGACAGGGCGTCCTACAATGAGCAGTTCTTC. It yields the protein CASSADRASYNEQFF.

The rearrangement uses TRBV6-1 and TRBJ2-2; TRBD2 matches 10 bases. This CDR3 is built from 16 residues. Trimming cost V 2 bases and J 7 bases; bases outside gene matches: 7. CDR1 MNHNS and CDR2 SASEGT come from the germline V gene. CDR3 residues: CASSERSGGAGGELFF. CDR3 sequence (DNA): TGTGCCAGCAGTGAACGAAGCGGGGGGGCCGGCGGGGAGCTGTTTTTT.

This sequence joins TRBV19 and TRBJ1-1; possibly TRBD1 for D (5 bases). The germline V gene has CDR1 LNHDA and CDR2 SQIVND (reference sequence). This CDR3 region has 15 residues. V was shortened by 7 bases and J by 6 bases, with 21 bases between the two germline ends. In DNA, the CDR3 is TGTGCCAGTACCTATAATTCGTGGGGGGTACCTGAAGCTTTCTTT. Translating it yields CASTYNSWGVPEAFF.

The CDR3 reads CASSGSGGAYNEQFF. CDR3 sequence (DNA): TGTGCCAGCAGTGGGAGCGGGGGGGCTTACAATGAGCAGTTCTTC. This chain joins TRBV2 and TRBJ2-1, with TRBD2 matching 10 bases. Germline V CDR1 and CDR2: SNHLY, FYNNEI. V trimming: 4 bases; J trimming: 4 bases; junction bases outside the gene matches: 4. The CDR3 is made up of 15 amino acids.

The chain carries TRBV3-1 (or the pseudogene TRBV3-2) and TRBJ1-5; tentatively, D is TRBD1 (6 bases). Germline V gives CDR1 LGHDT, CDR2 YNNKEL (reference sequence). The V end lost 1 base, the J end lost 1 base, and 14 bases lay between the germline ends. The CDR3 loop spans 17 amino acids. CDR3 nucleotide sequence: TGTGCCAGCAGCCAAGGTGGGGGGGCCCGAAGCAATCAGCCCCAGCATTTT. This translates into CASSQGGGARSNQPQHF.

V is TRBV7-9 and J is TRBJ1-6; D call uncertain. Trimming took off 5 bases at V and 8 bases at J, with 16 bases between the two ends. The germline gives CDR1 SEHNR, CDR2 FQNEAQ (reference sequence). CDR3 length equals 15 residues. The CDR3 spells CASSPDGSLYSPLHF. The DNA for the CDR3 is TGTGCCAGCAGCCCGGACGGAAGTCTTTATTCACCCCTCCACTTT. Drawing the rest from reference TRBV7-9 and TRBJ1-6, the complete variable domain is DTGVSQNPRHKITKRGQNVTFRCDPISEHNRLYWYRQTLGQGPEFLTYFQNEAQLEKSRLLSDRFSAERPKGSFSTLEIQRTEQGDSAMYLCASSPDGSLYSPLHFGNGTRLTVT.

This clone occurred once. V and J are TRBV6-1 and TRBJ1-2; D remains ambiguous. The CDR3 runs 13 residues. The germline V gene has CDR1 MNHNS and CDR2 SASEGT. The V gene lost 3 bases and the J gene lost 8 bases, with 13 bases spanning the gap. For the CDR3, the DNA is TGTGCCAGCAGTGATTTCAATCCTCGAGGCTACACCTTC. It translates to CASSDFNPRGYTF.

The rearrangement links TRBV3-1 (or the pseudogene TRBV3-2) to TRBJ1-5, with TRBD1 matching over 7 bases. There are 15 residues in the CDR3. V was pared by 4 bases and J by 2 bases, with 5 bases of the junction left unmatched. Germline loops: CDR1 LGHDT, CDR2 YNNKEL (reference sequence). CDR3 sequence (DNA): TGTGCCAGCAGCCCAAGGGGGCGAGGCAATCAGCCCCAGCATTTT. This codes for CASSPRGRGNQPQHF.

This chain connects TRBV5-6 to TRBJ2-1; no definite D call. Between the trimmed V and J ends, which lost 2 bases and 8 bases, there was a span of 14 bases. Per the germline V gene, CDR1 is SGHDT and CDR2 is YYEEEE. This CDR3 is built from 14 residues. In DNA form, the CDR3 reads TGTGCCAGCAGCTTCGTAGGTCTAGACCATGAGCAGTTCTTC. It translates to CASSFVGLDHEQFF.

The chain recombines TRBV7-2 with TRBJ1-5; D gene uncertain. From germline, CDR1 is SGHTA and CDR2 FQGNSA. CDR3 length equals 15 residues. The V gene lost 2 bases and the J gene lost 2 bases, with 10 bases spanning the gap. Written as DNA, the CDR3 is TGTGCCAGCAGCTTACTCGCCTTAGGCAATCAGCCCCAGCATTTT. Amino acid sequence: CASSLLALGNQPQHF. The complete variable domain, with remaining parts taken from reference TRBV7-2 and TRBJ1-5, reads GAGVSQSPSNKVTEKGKDVELRCDPISGHTALYWYRQSLGQGLEFLIYFQGNSAPDKSGLPSDRFSAERTGGSVSTLTIQRTQQEDSAVYLCASSLLALGNQPQHFGDGTRLSIL.

CDR3 nucleotide sequence: TGTGCCTGGGCCAGGGAATCAAATCAGCCCCAGCATTTT. Translation: CAWARESNQPQHF. The gene calls are TRBV30 and TRBJ1-5, with D possibly TRBD1 on 5 matching bases. CDR1 and CDR2 (germline): GTSNPN, SVGIG (reference sequence). Trimming cost V 5 bases and J 4 bases, with 12 bases left between them. This CDR3 is 13 amino acids long. Full variable domain (rest looked up from reference TRBV30 and TRBJ1-5): SQTIHQWPATLVQPVGSPLSLECTVEGTSNPNLYWYRQAAGRGLQLLFYSVGIGQISSEVPQNLSASRPQDRQFILSSKKLLLSDSGFYLCAWARESNQPQHFGDGTRLSIL.

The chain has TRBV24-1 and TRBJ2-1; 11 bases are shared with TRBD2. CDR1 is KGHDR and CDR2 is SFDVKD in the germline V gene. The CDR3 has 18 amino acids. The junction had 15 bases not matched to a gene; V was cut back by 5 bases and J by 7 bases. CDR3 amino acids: CATSATKLLAGGLNEQFF. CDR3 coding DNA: TGTGCCACCAGTGCTACTAAGCTTCTAGCGGGGGGATTGAATGAGCAGTTCTTC.

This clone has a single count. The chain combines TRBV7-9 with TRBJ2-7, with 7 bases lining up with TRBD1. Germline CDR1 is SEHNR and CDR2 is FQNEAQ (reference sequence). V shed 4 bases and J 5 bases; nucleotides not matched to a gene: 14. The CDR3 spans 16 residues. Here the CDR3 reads CASSSLTGLVVHEQYF. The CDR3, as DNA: TGTGCCAGCAGCTCACTGACAGGGCTGGTTGTACACGAGCAGTACTTC. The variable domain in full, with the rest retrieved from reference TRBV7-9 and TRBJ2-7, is DTGVSQNPRHKITKRGQNVTFRCDPISEHNRLYWYRQTLGQGPEFLTYFQNEAQLEKSRLLSDRFSAERPKGSFSTLEIQRTEQGDSAMYLCASSSLTGLVVHEQYFGPGTRLTVT.

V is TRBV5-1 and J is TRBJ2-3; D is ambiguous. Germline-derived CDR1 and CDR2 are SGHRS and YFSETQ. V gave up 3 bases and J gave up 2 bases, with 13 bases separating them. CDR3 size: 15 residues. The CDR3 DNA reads TGCGCCAGCAGCTCCCCCCGGACCCCCACAGATACGCAGTATTTT. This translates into CASSSPRTPTDTQYF.

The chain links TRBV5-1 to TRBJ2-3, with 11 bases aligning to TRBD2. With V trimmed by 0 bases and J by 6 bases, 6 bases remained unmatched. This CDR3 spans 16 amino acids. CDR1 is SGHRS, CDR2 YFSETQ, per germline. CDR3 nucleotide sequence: TGCGCCAGCAGCTTGGCACTAGCGGGGGAACGTGATACGCAGTATTTT. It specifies CASSLALAGERDTQYF.

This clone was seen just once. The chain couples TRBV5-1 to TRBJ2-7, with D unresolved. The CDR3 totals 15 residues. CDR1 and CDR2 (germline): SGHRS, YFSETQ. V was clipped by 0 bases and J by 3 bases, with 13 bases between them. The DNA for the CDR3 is TGCGCCAGCAGCTTGGAGGCAGTGACAAGCTACGAGCAGTACTTC. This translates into CASSLEAVTSYEQYF.

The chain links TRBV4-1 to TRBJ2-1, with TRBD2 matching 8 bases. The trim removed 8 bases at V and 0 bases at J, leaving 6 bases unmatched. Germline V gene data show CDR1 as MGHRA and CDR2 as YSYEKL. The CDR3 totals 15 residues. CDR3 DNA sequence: TGCGCCAGCCGAGACCGGGGGGGCTCCTACAATGAGCAGTTCTTC. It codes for CASRDRGGSYNEQFF.

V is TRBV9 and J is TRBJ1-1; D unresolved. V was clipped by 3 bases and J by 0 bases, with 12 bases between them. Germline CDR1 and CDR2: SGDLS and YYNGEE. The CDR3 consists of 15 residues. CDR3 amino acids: CASSATGKVNTEAFF. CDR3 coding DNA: TGTGCCAGCAGCGCGACCGGGAAAGTGAACACTGAAGCTTTCTTT. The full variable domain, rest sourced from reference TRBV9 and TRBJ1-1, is DSGVTQTPKHLITATGQRVTLRCSPRSGDLSVYWYQQSLDQGLQFLIQYYNGEERAKGNILERFSAQQFPDLHSELNLSSLELGDSALYFCASSATGKVNTEAFFGQGTRLTVV.